Listed below are T cell receptor beta chains from one sample, sequenced in a study of blood T cell repertoires in COVID-19. Generated by immunoSEQ multiplex PCR, the TCRdb table keeps only in-frame clones and is missing some. Among under 350,000 clones listed, over 80% were seen once. Material: peripheral blood. The source of these receptors is a man aged 55 to 70 who had recovered from COVID-19. CDR3s include the opening cysteine and the closing phenylalanine or tryptophan. Clone sizes are given selectively: once, few, many, or a class where the clone is expanded.

v_call	clone_size	cdr3_aa
TRBV5-1	.	CASSLETGGTQYF
TRBV29-1	.	CSVDHTRGDLTDTQYF
TRBV25-1	.	CASSLGSGNQPQHF
TRBV4-2	few	CASSQGTGVNEKLFF
TRBV3-1/TRBV3-2	.	CASSQPSEIAGNTIYF
TRBV6-2/TRBV6-3	.	CASSSSGGHQETQYF
TRBV11-2	.	CASSLQPTGANNEQFF
TRBV11-2	.	CASSPGGWPQETQYF
TRBV6-5	.	CASKYNRGQYEQYF
TRBV29-1	.	CSVEDSMIRVNTEAFF
TRBV28	.	CASSLRVRNTEAFF
TRBV12-3/TRBV12-4	.	CAASTDTQYF
TRBV28	.	CASSLLTGRPYF
TRBV5-6	.	CASSFNNRGNSPLHF
TRBV24-1	.	CAIYDSRDQPQHF
TRBV19	.	CASSIQGWSTEAFF
TRBV5-4	once	CASSWGTSGGSGELFF
TRBV3-1/TRBV3-2	.	CASSQDLFTGLDYGYTF